These 26 T cell receptor beta chains came from one sample sequenced in a study of naive CD8 T cells in extremely preterm neonates listed by TCRdb under 2017. Results and caveats for the whole study, not just this receptor: Preterm CDR3s were shorter, with fewer N additions and less junctional trimming, and were closer to germline than those of older groups.

The library came from the immunoSEQ multiplex PCR assay. Not all clones reach the TCRdb copy of this immuneACCESS table, which keeps in-frame sequences only. Checked studies attribute under half of the gap to unresolved V genes and leave the rest unexplained. This sample comprises around 25,000 clones, around 88% of them detected only once. Roughly 0.99% of the sample goes to the ten largest clones. A handful of extremely preterm deliveries, at about 22-28 weeks of gestation, provided the preterm samples. No antigen is known for these receptors. Sequenced sample: naive CD8+ T cells from cord blood. The receptors derive from a boy who was born preterm.

The rearrangement links TRBV4-1 to TRBJ1-1; no clear D gene. Germline lookup yields CDR1 MGHRA and CDR2 YSYEKL. CDR3 length: 14 residues. The V gene lost 1 base and the J gene lost 0 bases, with 6 bases spanning the gap. The CDR3 DNA follows: TGCGCCAGCAGCCAAGGACAAATGAACACTGAAGCTTTCTTT. This sequence encodes CASSQGQMNTEAFF.

The rearrangement links TRBV6-5 to TRBJ1-1; D may be TRBD1 (6 bases). V shed 6 bases and J shed 1 base, with 6 bases lying between them. The CDR3 has 12 residues. From germline, CDR1 is MNHEY and CDR2 SVGAGI. The CDR3 loop reads CASRTGNTEAFF. In DNA form, the CDR3 reads TGTGCCAGCAGGACAGGGAACACTGAAGCTTTCTTT.

This clone showed up just once. V gene TRBV19 combines with J gene TRBJ2-1; 10 nucleotides align to TRBD2. The V segment lost 6 bases and the J segment 6 bases; nucleotides outside the gene matches: 8. The CDR3 has 15 amino acids. Germline V gene sequence: CDR1 LNHDA, CDR2 SQIVND (reference sequence). The CDR3 loop is CASSPGQRGGNEQFF. CDR3 DNA sequence: TGTGCCAGTAGCCCCGGGCAGCGGGGGGGCAATGAGCAGTTCTTC.

The chain has TRBV5-4 and TRBJ2-7; 7 bases fit TRBD1. Germline V CDR1 and CDR2: SGHNT, YYREEE (reference sequence). Trimming cost V 5 bases and J 3 bases; bases outside gene matches: 5. The CDR3 is 13 amino acids. The CDR3, as DNA: TGTGCCAGCAGTCGGGACAGCTTCTACGAGCAGTACTTC. Translation gives CASSRDSFYEQYF.

The rearrangement joins TRBV6-5 to TRBJ2-7, with 9 bases lining up with TRBD1. The ends lost 2 bases at V and 4 bases at J; junction bases unmatched: 0. There are 13 residues in the CDR3. The V gene's germline CDR1 is MNHEY and CDR2 SVGAGI. The CDR3 sequence: CASSYGTGYEQYF. The CDR3 coding sequence is TGTGCCAGCAGTTACGGGACAGGGTACGAGCAGTACTTC.

This clone was seen more than once but under ten times. Here the CDR3 reads CASSLSRDVEQYF. CDR3 DNA: TGCGCCAGCAGCTTGAGCAGGGACGTCGAGCAGTACTTC. This chain links TRBV5-1 with TRBJ2-7; D is tentatively TRBD1 or TRBD2 (5 bases each). Germline V gene data show CDR1 as SGHRS and CDR2 as YFSETQ. The ends were cut back, 1 base at V and 6 bases at J, with 11 bases in the middle. The CDR3 is 13 amino acids.

V is TRBV10-1 and J is TRBJ2-1; 8 bases are shared with TRBD1. Germline CDR1 WNHNN, CDR2 SYGVQD (reference sequence). The CDR3 consists of 12 residues. The V segment lost 8 bases and the J segment 6 bases; nucleotides outside the gene matches: 3. The DNA of the CDR3 is TGCGCCAGCGTCGGACAGGGCAATGAGCAGTTCTTC. Protein: CASVGQGNEQFF.

The table lists this clone with a count of one. The genes are TRBV10-2 and TRBJ2-3; TRBD2 matches at 8 bases. V shed 4 bases, J shed 0 bases, and the junction held 3 bases outside the gene matches. This CDR3 comprises 15 residues. Germline V gene sequence: CDR1 WSHSY, CDR2 SAAADI. CDR3 DNA sequence: TGCGCCAGCAGTGTGTTAGCGGGGAGCACAGATACGCAGTATTTT. This gives the protein CASSVLAGSTDTQYF.

The chain links TRBV11-2 to TRBJ1-1; weak D call: TRBD1 (6 bases). V shed 3 bases and J shed 4 bases, with 6 bases lying between them. The CDR3 runs 12 residues. The germline CDR1 and CDR2 sequences are SGHAT and FQNNGV. The CDR3 spells CASSLTGTEAFF. CDR3 in DNA: TGTGCCAGCAGCTTGACAGGCACTGAAGCTTTCTTT.

This chain connects TRBV9 to TRBJ2-7, with 8 bases matching TRBD2. The CDR3 contains 14 residues. Germline-derived CDR1 and CDR2 are SGDLS and YYNGEE. After removal of 0 bases from V and 4 bases from J, the junction contained 3 bases not matched to a gene. The CDR3: CASSVVGTSYEQYF. In DNA form, the CDR3 reads TGTGCCAGCAGCGTAGTGGGGACTAGTTACGAGCAGTACTTC.

CDR3 region: CSVAYYNEQFF. In DNA, the CDR3 is TGCAGCGTGGCGTACTACAATGAGCAGTTCTTC. This sequence joins TRBV29-1 and TRBJ2-1; D gene unclear. CDR1 is SQVTM, CDR2 ANQGSEA, per germline. V lost 6 bases, J lost 3 bases, and 6 bases lay in between. This CDR3 contains 11 residues.

CDR3: CASSKGHYEQYF. The DNA for the CDR3 is TGTGCCAGCAGCAAAGGGCACTACGAGCAGTACTTC. The genes are TRBV21-1 and TRBJ2-5; the DNA was not used to check the table's D call, TRBD2. The end of the DNA is better explained by TRBJ2-7, so the J call may be wrong. TRBV21-1 is shown as a pseudogene. There are 12 residues in the CDR3.

The genes are TRBV19 and TRBJ1-5, with D tentatively TRBD1 (5 bases). This CDR3 has 14 residues. Germline assignment: CDR1 LNHDA and CDR2 SQIVND (reference sequence). V lost 3 bases, J lost 0 bases, and 6 bases lay in between. This CDR3 reads CASSMDNSNQPQHF. CDR3 bases: TGTGCCAGTAGTATGGACAATAGCAATCAGCCCCAGCATTTT.

The chain is built from TRBV5-1 and TRBJ2-7, with D unresolved. Germline V gene lookup returns CDR1 SGHRS and CDR2 YFSETQ. V dropped 1 base and J dropped 1 base, with 9 bases sitting between them. The CDR3 consists of 14 residues. DNA of the CDR3: TGCGCCAGCAGCTTGTCCGAGAGGTCCTACGAGCAGTACTTC. This translates into CASSLSERSYEQYF. The complete variable domain, with remaining parts taken from reference TRBV5-1 and TRBJ2-7, reads KAGVTQTPRYLIKTRGQQVTLSCSPISGHRSVSWYQQTPGQGLQFLFEYFSETQRNKGNFPGRFSGRQFSNSRSEMNVSTLELGDSALYLCASSLSERSYEQYFGPGTRLTVT.

This sequence joins TRBV20-1 and TRBJ1-6; D is ambiguous. The CDR3 runs to 11 residues. Germline V CDR1 and CDR2: DFQATT, SNEGSKA (reference sequence). The ends were cut back, 1 base at V and 7 bases at J, with 2 bases in the middle. CDR3 amino acids: CSARGNSPLHF. CDR3 in DNA: TGCAGTGCTAGAGGGAATTCACCCCTCCACTTT.

This rearrangement joins TRBV27 to TRBJ2-1; 12 nucleotides agree with TRBD1. J gave up 6 bases and V 4 bases, and 4 bases lay outside the gene matches. CDR1 MNHEY and CDR2 SMNVEV come from the germline V gene (reference sequence). The CDR3 has 15 residues. The CDR3 spells CASSWGQGAGNEQFF. The CDR3 nucleotides read TGTGCCAGCAGTTGGGGACAGGGGGCTGGCAATGAGCAGTTCTTC.

For this clone: It may be a read error: a sequence one base away is much more abundant. The chain couples TRBV5-6 to TRBJ2-7; D call uncertain. Trimming cost V 0 bases and J 6 bases, with 4 bases left between them. The CDR3 is made up of 11 amino acids. Germline V gene data show CDR1 as SGHDT and CDR2 as YYEEEE. The DNA for the CDR3 is TGTGCCAGCAGCTTGGGGGGCGAGCAGTACTTC. This codes for CASSLGGEQYF.

CDR3 nucleotides: TGTGCCAGCAGGACAGGGTATAATGAGCAGTTCTTC. Translating it yields CASRTGYNEQFF. The chain couples TRBV27 to TRBJ2-1; TRBD1 agrees at 7 bases. With V trimmed by 6 bases and J by 7 bases, 3 bases remained unmatched. The CDR3 spans 12 residues. The germline gives CDR1 MNHEY, CDR2 SMNVEV (reference sequence).

This chain links TRBV9 with TRBJ2-3, with 9 bases that match TRBD1. V shed 0 bases, J shed 4 bases, and the junction held 0 bases outside the gene matches. This CDR3 has 14 amino acids. In germline, CDR1 is SGDLS, CDR2 YYNGEE. The CDR3 DNA sequence: TGTGCCAGCAGCGTAGGGACAGGGGCAGATACGCAGTATTTT. Residues: CASSVGTGADTQYF.

The chain uses TRBV9 and TRBJ2-2; D remains unclear. The CDR3 has 11 residues. Germline V lookup: CDR1 SGDLS, CDR2 YYNGEE. Between the trimmed V and J ends, which lost 4 bases and 5 bases, there was a span of 3 bases. CDR3 amino acids: CASSRTGELFF. CDR3 nucleotide sequence: TGTGCCAGCAGCCGTACCGGGGAGCTGTTTTTT.

The chain couples TRBV27 to TRBJ1-2; possible D gene TRBD1, 5 bases. V was cut by 2 bases and J by 5 bases, with 9 bases left in between. Per the germline V gene, CDR1 is MNHEY and CDR2 is SMNVEV (reference sequence). This CDR3 comprises 13 residues. The DNA of the CDR3 is TGTGCCAGCAGTTTACTCGGGGGGTATGGCTACACCTTC. Its translation is CASSLLGGYGYTF.

The chain couples TRBV6-5 to TRBJ2-1, with D hard to call. CDR1 is MNHEY, CDR2 SVGAGI, per germline. CDR3 size: 11 residues. V lost 2 bases to trimming and J lost 7 bases, with 3 bases between them. The CDR3 is CASSYRNEQFF. CDR3 sequence (DNA): TGTGCCAGCAGTTACAGGAATGAGCAGTTCTTC.

This chain connects TRBV6-1 to TRBJ1-5, with TRBD1 identical over 7 bases. V was pared by 1 base and J by 0 bases, with 3 bases of the junction left unmatched. The CDR3 has 16 residues. In germline, CDR1 is MNHNS, CDR2 SASEGT. CDR3 region: CASSEEGAYSNQPQHF. DNA for the CDR3: TGTGCCAGCAGTGAAGAGGGGGCCTATAGCAATCAGCCCCAGCATTTT.

The chain couples TRBV29-1 to TRBJ2-7, with D unresolved. The V and J ends lost 3 bases and 6 bases respectively, with 0 bases between them. The CDR3 is made up of 8 amino acids. The germline gives CDR1 SQVTM, CDR2 ANQGSEA. The CDR3 here is CSVDEQYF. The CDR3 region has the DNA TGCAGCGTTGACGAGCAGTACTTC.

In regard to this clone: With a much larger clone just one base away, this may be a read error. This chain joins TRBV27 and TRBJ2-7, with TRBD1 matching 10 bases. This CDR3 has 14 residues. V shed 2 bases and J 3 bases; nucleotides not matched to a gene: 1. CDR1 and CDR2 (germline): MNHEY, SMNVEV (reference sequence). In nucleotides, the CDR3 is TGTGCCAGCAGTTTACGGACAGGGGGCTACGAGCAGTACTTC. It codes for CASSLRTGGYEQYF.

The chain has TRBV19 and TRBJ2-7; 7 positions agree with TRBD1. V lost 3 bases and J lost 3; bases outside the gene matches: 2. Germline values: CDR1 LNHDA, CDR2 SQIVND (reference sequence). CDR3 length: 13 amino acids. The CDR3 loop is CASSIPGGYEQYF. CDR3 nucleotide sequence: TGTGCCAGTAGTATTCCAGGGGGCTACGAGCAGTACTTC.